This T cell receptor beta chain is drawn from a study of blood T cell repertoires in COVID-19 (dated by TCRdb to between 2020 and 2021). General notes on the study: Samples covering the acute and convalescent phases of COVID-19 were provided by collaborators in the United States, Italy and Spain. The prospective study material was composed of cDNA or gDNA derived from T cells, B-cell-depleted T cells, or PBMCs. Subjects who had been exposed to COVID-19, were actively infected with it, or had recovered from it provided the deeply sampled blood TCRbeta repertoires that made up the dataset. The repertoires were released in a freely available public database meant as a resource for research on the immune response to SARS-CoV-2. The samples were drawn from two sources: the first 160 participants of the ongoing ImmuneRACE study, and 1,200 or so subjects contributed by 6 global collaborators. A de-identified subject ID, COVID-19 status, age in years and sex were almost always included in the sample metadata. Where available, HLA class I and class II types were obtained from metadata supplied by the sample provider rather than from assay-based typing. On the study overall, not on this receptor specifically: The amount of clinical and demographic metadata varied by source and participant and was provided uncurated.

A note on this clone: It lacks a known antigen. Per-base qualities were not stored, and no clone one base away is much larger.

The immunoSEQ Assay, a bias-controlled multiplex PCR, was used to amplify TCRbeta CDR3 regions from genomic DNA. In the paper's pipeline: Within the assay, amplification of reference gene primers was used to estimate how many nucleated cells each sample contained. To quantify the absolute abundance of each unique TCRbeta CDR3 rearrangement, sequence reads were collapsed and filtered. For each sample, productive Simpson clonality was calculated as the square root of Simpson's diversity index across productive rearrangements. This immuneACCESS table, as held by TCRdb, lists in-frame sequences with V and J called but not all clones. Of the missing ones, under half trace to an unresolved V gene in checked studies; the others have no known cause. The V and J calls and clone size were taken over from that table, and D and trimming were inferred from the DNA. The sample yields roughly 500,000 clones; roughly 88% were counted once. The ten largest make up roughly 3.1% of the sample.

From a lookup of the germline V gene, CDR1 and CDR2 are MNHEY and SVGAGI. The junction carries 8 bases between V and J, which are trimmed by 0 bases and 6 bases respectively. The CDR3 holds 14 amino acids from the cysteine to the phenylalanine. Only CDR3 DNA is held: 42 bases, read in frame from base 1. Collaborating institutions collected whole blood in K2EDTA tubes following their own protocols. For TCRbeta analysis, collaborator samples were shipped as frozen whole blood, as isolated PBMCs, or as DNA extracted from either sample type. The sequencing input was peripheral blood. The chain is made from TRBV6-5 and TRBJ1-4; TRBD1 is possibly the D segment (5 matching bases). This TCR was sampled from a human donor in a cohort sampled during active COVID-19. The CDR3 protein sequence reads: CASSYSTGDEKLFF. The DNA sequence reads TGTGCCAGCAGTTACTCAACAGGAGATGAAAAACTGTTTTTT.